This T cell receptor beta chain was retrieved from a study of T cell responses to AZD1222 COVID-19 vaccine. TCRdb's copy holds only in-frame clones and misses some; the assay was immunoSEQ multiplex PCR. The table has approximately 130,000 clones, around nine tenths seen once; the top ten hold 11%. This TCR was recovered from an adult in good health. Specimen: peripheral blood, collected on day 0 of MenACWY control vaccination.

The CDR3 is CSAEGPWGSYF. CDR3 in DNA: TGCAGTGCCGAGGGACCATGGGGCTCATACTTC. The chain is built from TRBV20-1 and TRBJ2-5; either TRBD1 or TRBD2 may fit D (5 bases each). Germline V gene data show CDR1 as DFQATT and CDR2 as SNEGSKA (reference sequence). The CDR3 runs 11 residues. Trimming took off 6 bases at V and 14 bases at J, with 19 bases between the two ends.